This T cell receptor (beta chain) was sequenced for a study of PD-1 blockade in classical Hodgkin lymphoma (dated by TCRdb to between 2020 and 2021). Turning to the overall study: Nivolumab dosing was 3 mg/kg intravenously every 2 weeks, continuing until either disease progression or unacceptable toxicity. To define a peripheral blood immune signature of response to PD-1 blockade in classical Hodgkin lymphoma, the study combined TCR beta sequencing with CyTOF. Overall results and qualifications from the work: A significant rise by C4D1 was seen in CD4+ but not CD8+ TCR diversity (p=0.0027 vs p=0.16), with the rise being most apparent in complete responders (p=0.02). Lower diversity was seen in patients whose nivolumab began less than 1 year after ASCT, and these patients were left out of later analyses so that immune reconstitution would not confound the results. The study covered only a single clinical trial cohort, and the causes of the repertoire differences, possibly disease activity or prior therapy, were still not defined. Baseline TCR diversity was reported to be lower in newly diagnosed patients than in healthy donors, and even lower in relapsed/refractory patients. Baseline diversity similar to that of newly diagnosed patients was observed in trial patients achieving complete response, whereas significantly lower diversity was observed in partial responders and progressors.

As concerns this clone: Its antigen is unknown. Base qualities are not provided; no much larger clone lies one nucleotide away.

Sample time point, as interpreted from the label and publication: cycle 1 day 1 (C1D1), immediately before nivolumab initiation. Every trial patient had relapsed after autologous stem cell transplantation, and cohorts A, B and C differed in prior brentuximab vedotin exposure. A total of fewer than 65 patients with relapsed/refractory classical Hodgkin lymphoma made up the trial cohort, and each patient's best overall response was complete response, partial response or progressive disease. Single-agent nivolumab was administered to trial patients in the multi-cohort phase II CheckMate 205 trial. An independent review committee assessed best overall response by applying the 2007 International Working Group response criteria. PBMCs from the trial were collected at three points: immediately before nivolumab initiation (C1D1), and during therapy at cycle 2 day 1 and cycle 4 day 1. After peripheral blood was drawn into 8 mL Vacutainer Cell Preparation Tubes, PBMCs were isolated by centrifugation and then cryopreserved.

The Qiagen DNeasy kit was used to extract genomic DNA both from unsorted PBMCs and from the negatively selected CD4+ and CD8+ fractions. TCR beta CDR3 regions were subjected to amplification by immunoSEQ multiplex PCR with primers that anneal to V and J segments. Amplification bias was minimized using a synthetic immune receptor repertoire, and residual bias was removed computationally after sequencing. As for the original processing: Repertoire diversity was quantified as the Shannon entropy index using custom Python scripts. Unsorted, CD4+ and CD8+ repertoires were analyzed separately, except for combined analyses in which CD4+ and CD8+ sequences were merged in silico. A clone was considered expanded if an increase in frequency of at least 2-fold after treatment relative to C1D1 was found, and a pseudocount of 0.5 was applied to clones undetected at baseline. Clones with 0 or 1 copy at C1D1 were defined as singleton clones, while clones with 2 or more copies were defined as non-singleton clones. By matching protein sequences in sorted samples from the same patient, clones expanded in unsorted samples were annotated as CD4+, CD8+ or unknown. Diversity changes from C1D1 to C4D1 were tested in paired samples using Wilcoxon tests. Imported from immuneACCESS, the table was reduced by TCRdb to in-frame sequences with V and J called. These copies leave out some clones; in studies compared against another copy, an unresolved V gene accounts for under half, and the cause of the remainder is not known. V, J and clone size derive from that table, while D and trimming were established from the DNA sequence. For this sample there are about 21,000 clones; roughly 72% appear just once. The ten top clones hold 4.5% to 7.5% of the sample.

The CDR3 covers 12 residues, taking in both the cysteine and the phenylalanine. Solely the CDR3 DNA is kept, with 36 bases framed from the first base. At the junction V is shortened by 6 bases and J by 8 bases; bases outside the gene matches: 5. CDR1 and CDR2 are drawn from the germline V gene: SGHVS, FQNEAQ. This chain is built from TRBV7-8 and TRBJ2-7; TRBD2 lines up with 9 middle nucleotides. Source: peripheral blood mononuclear cells (PBMCs), taken at baseline. The receptor's source is a human donor with classical Hodgkin lymphoma. The CDR3 corresponds to CASSSASGKQYF. DNA sequence: TGTGCCAGCAGTTCCGCTAGCGGGAAGCAGTACTTC.